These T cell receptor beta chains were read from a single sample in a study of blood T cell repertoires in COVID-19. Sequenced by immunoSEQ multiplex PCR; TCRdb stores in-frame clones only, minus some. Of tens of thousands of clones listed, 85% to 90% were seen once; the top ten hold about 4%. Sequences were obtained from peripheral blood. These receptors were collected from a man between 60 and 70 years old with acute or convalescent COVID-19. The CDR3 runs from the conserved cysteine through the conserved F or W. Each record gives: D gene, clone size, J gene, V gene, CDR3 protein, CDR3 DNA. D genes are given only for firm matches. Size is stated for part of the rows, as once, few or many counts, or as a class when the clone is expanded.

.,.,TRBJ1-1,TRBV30,CAWKQGSTEAFF,TGTGCCTGGAAACAGGGAAGCACTGAAGCTTTCTTT
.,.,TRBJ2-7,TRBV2,CASSVGLTGGYEQYF,TGTGCCAGCAGTGTAGGGCTGACCGGCGGGTACGAGCAGTACTTC
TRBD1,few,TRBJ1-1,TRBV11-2,CASSPGDREKAFF,TGTGCCAGCAGCCCAGGAGACAGGGAGAAAGCTTTCTTT
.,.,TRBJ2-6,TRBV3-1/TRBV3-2,CASSPIGGANVLTF,TGTGCCAGCAGTCCGATCGGGGGGGCCAACGTCCTGACTTTC
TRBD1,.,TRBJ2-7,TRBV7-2,CASSKDRGQYEQYF,TGTGCCAGCAGCAAGGACAGGGGGCAGTACGAGCAGTACTTC
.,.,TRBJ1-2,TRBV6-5,CASSYSTAERVYGYTF,TGTGCCAGCAGTTACTCGACTGCGGAACGCGTCTATGGCTACACCTTC
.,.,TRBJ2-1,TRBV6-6,CASRPARAYNEQFF,TGTGCCAGCAGACCGGCCAGGGCCTACAATGAGCAGTTCTTC
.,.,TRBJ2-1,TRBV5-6,CASSLGQGNEQFF,TGTGCCAGCAGCTTGGGGCAGGGAAACGAGCAGTTCTTC
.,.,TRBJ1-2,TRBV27,CASRLDSRYYGYTF,TGTGCCAGCAGACTCGATTCGCGCTACTATGGCTACACCTTC
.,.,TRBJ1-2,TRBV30,CAWSRRNRDTYGYTF,TGTGCCTGGAGTCGGAGAAACCGGGACACCTATGGCTACACCTTC
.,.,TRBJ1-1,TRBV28,CASGPLAFF,TGTGCCAGCGGCCCCCTGGCTTTCTTT
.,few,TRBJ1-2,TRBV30,CAWTLGTPRNYGYTF,TGTGCCTGGACCCTTGGGACACCCAGAAACTATGGCTACACCTTC
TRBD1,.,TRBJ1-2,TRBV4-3,CASSQDDRGSRGYTF,TGCGCCAGCAGCCAAGACGACAGGGGTTCGCGGGGCTACACCTTC
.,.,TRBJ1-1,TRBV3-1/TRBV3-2,CASSKSWGGNTEAFF,TGTGCCAGCAGCAAAAGCTGGGGGGGAAACACTGAAGCTTTCTTT